The present TCR beta chain was sequenced within a study of graft-versus-host responses after intestinal transplantation (dated by TCRdb to about 2021). Some background on the complete study: The transplants that recipients got were multivisceral, liver-intestinal, or isolated intestinal. A peak of at least 4% donor T cells among recipient peripheral blood mononuclear cells was the definition used for donor T cell macrochimerism. Rather than going through the commercial service, samples from a few later patients were sequenced in-house on an Illumina MiSeq and processed with MiXCR. Anti-thymocyte globulin induction was given to all recipients, followed by maintenance tacrolimus and steroids for 3 to 4 years. After intestinal transplantation, graft-versus-host and host-versus-graft alloreactive T cell clones were followed in the graft, circulation and bone marrow using bulk TCR-beta CDR3 sequencing. Alloreactive clones were identified by sequencing pre-transplant mixed lymphocyte reaction products and comparing them with unstimulated pre-transplant donor and recipient T cells. The cohort enrolled about two dozen intestinal transplant recipients, one of whom was a retransplant, and a few patients without pretransplant specimens were excluded.

V is pruned by 1 base and J by 2 bases, leaving 2 bases of the junction without a gene match. As encoded in the germline V gene, CDR1 is SGHTA while CDR2 is FQGNSA. Including cysteine and phenylalanine, the CDR3 has 15 amino acids. The DNA shown is the 45-base CDR3, in frame from base 1. This clone showed up just a few times. Its antigen remains unidentified. Base qualities are not at hand, and no much larger clone is one base apart. Preparation of the library involved the immunoSEQ multiplex PCR assay. For most patients, genomic DNA was isolated using the Qiagen DNeasy Blood and Tissue Kit and was shipped frozen to Adaptive Biotechnologies for TCR sequencing. Adaptive Biotechnologies carried out high-throughput TCR-beta CDR3 sequencing of genomic DNA for most patients. Per the source publication's procedure: TCR sequencing data were retrieved from Adaptive's ImmunoSEQ software for about 17 patients, whereas a few other patients were processed with MiXCR and VDJtools. To correct CD4 versus CD8 sorting errors, sequences present in both subsets at a frequency ratio below 5:1 were removed. CDR3 nucleotide sequences shared between donor and recipient were removed because the origin of such sequences could not be assigned. To be classed as alloreactive, a clone needed at least 2-fold expansion over unstimulated cells and a minimum CFSE-low frequency of 0.002% (template counts) or 0.001% (read counts). Clones detected in sequenced pre-transplant spleen, lymph node, or MLR CFSE-low populations of the donor or recipient were defined as mappable. Cumulative frequency of alloreactive clones was calculated as a percentage of all sequences weighted by copy number. Drawn from immuneACCESS, this table holds only the in-frame rearrangements with V and J called that TCRdb kept. Clones are partly lost; checked studies trace under half to an unresolved V gene and leave the rest unexplained. From that table come the V and J calls and clone size; the DNA was used to work out D and trimming. This sample has tens of thousands of clones in its table, and around 90% of those were observed once. Around 4% of the sample is held by the ten biggest clonotypes.

Study-wide findings and limitations: GvH clones were detected in recipient bone marrow, and some of these GvH clones were observed earlier in ileal mucosa or blood, consistent with an intestinal mucosal origin. In the allografts of patients with donor T cell macrochimerism, GvH to HvG T cell clonal ratios were high. The relatively low number and heterogeneity of intestinal transplant patients limited the conclusions. Early after transplant, peak levels of circulating GvH clones were found to be associated with declines in HvG clones.

The time point label corresponds to: cells obtained before transplantation from donor or recipient. CD3+CD4+ and CD3+CD8+ populations were FACS-sorted from unstimulated pre-transplant donor and recipient cells taken from spleen or lymph nodes. Material: unstimulated CD8+ T cells sorted from spleen or lymph node cells, obtained before transplant. The rearranged segments are TRBV7-2 and TRBJ1-3, with 7 middle bases fitting TRBD1. The receptor was isolated from a human donor who was the organ donor for an intestinal transplant. In nucleotide form, the sequence is TGTGCCAGCAGCTTAGATCAGGGGGCTGGAAACACCATATATTTT. Its protein product is CASSLDQGAGNTIYF.